Below, one T cell receptor (beta chain) is given with its context. Original processing notes: Amplification of reference gene primers was used by the study to estimate nucleated cell counts. The protocol was immunoSEQ multiplex PCR, while the TCRdb copy is restricted to in-frame clones and leaves out a portion. V and J calls and clone size are given by that table; D and trimming were obtained from the DNA. The table shows some 140,000 clones, with 80% to 90% occurring only once. These data belong to a study of blood T cell repertoires in COVID-19. Study-level background: In each case, the material was cDNA or gDNA derived from T cells, B-cell-depleted T cells, or PBMCs.

The V gene lost 4 bases and the J gene lost 6 bases, with 10 bases spanning the gap. The length of the CDR3 is 12 residues. CDR1 and CDR2 (germline): KGHSY, FQNENV. Sequencing was done on a sample of peripheral blood. The rearrangement uses TRBV16 and TRBJ2-7; weak D call: TRBD2 (6 bases). The receptor was isolated from a man between 50 and 59 years old with active COVID-19. The CDR3: CASSRLGVEQYF. The CDR3 nucleotides read TGTGCCAGCAGCCGACTAGGGGTCGAGCAGTACTTC.